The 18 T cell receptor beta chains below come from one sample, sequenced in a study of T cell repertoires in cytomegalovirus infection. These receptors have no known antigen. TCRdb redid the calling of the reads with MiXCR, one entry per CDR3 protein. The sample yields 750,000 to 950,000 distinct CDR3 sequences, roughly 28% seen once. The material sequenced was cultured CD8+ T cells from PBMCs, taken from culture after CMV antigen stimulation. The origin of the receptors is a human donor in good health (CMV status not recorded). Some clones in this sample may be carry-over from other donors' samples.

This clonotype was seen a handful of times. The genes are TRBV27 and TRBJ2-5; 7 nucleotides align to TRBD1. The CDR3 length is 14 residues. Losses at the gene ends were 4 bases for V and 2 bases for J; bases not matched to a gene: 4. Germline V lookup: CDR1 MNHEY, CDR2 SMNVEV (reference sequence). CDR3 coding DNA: TGTGCCAGCAGTTCGGGGACAGAGCAAGAGACCCAGTACTTC. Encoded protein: CASSSGTEQETQYF.

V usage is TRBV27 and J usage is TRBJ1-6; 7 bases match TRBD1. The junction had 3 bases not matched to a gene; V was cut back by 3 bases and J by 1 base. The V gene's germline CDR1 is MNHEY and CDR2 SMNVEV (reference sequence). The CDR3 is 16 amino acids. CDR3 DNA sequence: TGTGCCAGCAGTTTGACAGGGCGGTCCTATAATTCACCCCTCCACTTT. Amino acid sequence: CASSLTGRSYNSPLHF.

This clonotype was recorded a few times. CDR3 nucleotides: TGTGCTAGTGCCCCACCGGGACGGGGCGTACCCTACGAGCAGTACTTC. This sequence encodes CASAPPGRGVPYEQYF. The chain joins TRBV12-5 to TRBJ2-7; D could derive from TRBD1 or TRBD2 (5 bases each). V was clipped by 7 bases and J by 2 bases, with 21 bases between them. CDR3 size: 16 residues. Germline CDR1 reads LGHNT; CDR2 reads FRNRAP.

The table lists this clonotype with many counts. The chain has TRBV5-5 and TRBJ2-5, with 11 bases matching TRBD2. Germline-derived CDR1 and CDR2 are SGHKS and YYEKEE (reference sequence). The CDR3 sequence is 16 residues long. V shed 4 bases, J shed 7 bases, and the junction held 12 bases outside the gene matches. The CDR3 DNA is TGTGCCAGCAGCGAGTTTAGCGGGGGGGCCTCTGGGACCCAGTACTTC. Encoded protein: CASSEFSGGASGTQYF.

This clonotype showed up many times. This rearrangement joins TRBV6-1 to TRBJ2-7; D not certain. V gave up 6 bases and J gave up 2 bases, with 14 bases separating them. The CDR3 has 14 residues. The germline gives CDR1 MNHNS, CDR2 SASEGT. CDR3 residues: CASRVEPSTYEQYV. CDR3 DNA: TGTGCCAGCAGGGTGGAACCCTCGACCTACGAGCAGTACGTC.

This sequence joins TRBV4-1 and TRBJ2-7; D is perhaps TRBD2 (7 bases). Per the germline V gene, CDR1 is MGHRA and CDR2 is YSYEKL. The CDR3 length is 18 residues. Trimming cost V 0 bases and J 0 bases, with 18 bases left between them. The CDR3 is CASSQDNQGGGLSYEQYF. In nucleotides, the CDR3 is TGCGCCAGCAGCCAAGATAATCAAGGCGGGGGCCTCTCCTACGAGCAGTACTTC.

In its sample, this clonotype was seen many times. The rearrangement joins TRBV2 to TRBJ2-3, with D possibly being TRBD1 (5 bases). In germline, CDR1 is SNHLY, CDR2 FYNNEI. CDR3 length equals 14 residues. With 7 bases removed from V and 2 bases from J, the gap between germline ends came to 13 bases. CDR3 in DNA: TGTGCCAGCACTCGAACAGGACACACAGATACGCAGTATTTT. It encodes CASTRTGHTDTQYF.

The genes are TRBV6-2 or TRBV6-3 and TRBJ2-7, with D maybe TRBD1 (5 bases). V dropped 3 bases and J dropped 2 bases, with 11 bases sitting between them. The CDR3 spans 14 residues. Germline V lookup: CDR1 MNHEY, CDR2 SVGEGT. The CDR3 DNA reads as TGTGCCAGCAGTTATCAGGGTACTACCTACGAGCAGTACGTC. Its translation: CASSYQGTTYEQYV.

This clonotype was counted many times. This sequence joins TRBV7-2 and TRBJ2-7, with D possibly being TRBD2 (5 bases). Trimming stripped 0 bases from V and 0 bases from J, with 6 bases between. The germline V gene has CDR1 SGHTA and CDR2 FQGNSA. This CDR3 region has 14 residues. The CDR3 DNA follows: TGTGCCAGCAGCTTAGCGGGGAGCTCCTACGAGCAGTACGTC. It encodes CASSLAGSSYEQYV.

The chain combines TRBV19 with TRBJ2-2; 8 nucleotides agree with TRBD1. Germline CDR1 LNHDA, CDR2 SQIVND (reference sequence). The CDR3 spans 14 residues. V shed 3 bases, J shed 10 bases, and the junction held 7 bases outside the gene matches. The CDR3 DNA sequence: TGTGCCAGTAGTATCAGGGGGCGCGAGAAGGAGCTGTTTTTT. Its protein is CASSIRGREKELFF.

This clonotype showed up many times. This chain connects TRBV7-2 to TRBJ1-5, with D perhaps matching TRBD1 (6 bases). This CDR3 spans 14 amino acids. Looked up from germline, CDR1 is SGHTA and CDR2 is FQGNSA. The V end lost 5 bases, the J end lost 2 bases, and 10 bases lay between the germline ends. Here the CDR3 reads CASSPRQGNQPQHF. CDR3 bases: TGTGCCAGCAGCCCGCGACAGGGCAATCAGCCCCAGCATTTT.

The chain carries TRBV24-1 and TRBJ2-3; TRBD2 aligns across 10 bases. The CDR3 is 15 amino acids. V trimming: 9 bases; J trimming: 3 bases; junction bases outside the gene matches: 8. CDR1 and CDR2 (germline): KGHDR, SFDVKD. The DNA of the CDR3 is TGTGCCACCGGTAGCGGGGGGCCTGGGACAGATACGCAGTATTTT. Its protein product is CATGSGGPGTDTQYF.

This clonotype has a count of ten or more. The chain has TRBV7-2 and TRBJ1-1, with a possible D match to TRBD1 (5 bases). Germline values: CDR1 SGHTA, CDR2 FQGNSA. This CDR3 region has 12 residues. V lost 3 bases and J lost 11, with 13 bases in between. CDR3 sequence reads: CASSLGGPGAFF. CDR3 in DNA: TGTGCCAGCAGCTTGGGGGGACCTGGGGCTTTCTTT.

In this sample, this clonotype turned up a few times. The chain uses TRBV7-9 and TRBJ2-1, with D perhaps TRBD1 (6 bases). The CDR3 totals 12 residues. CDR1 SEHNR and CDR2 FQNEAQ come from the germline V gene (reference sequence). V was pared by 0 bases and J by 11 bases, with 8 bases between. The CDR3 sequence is CASSLAGAQQFF. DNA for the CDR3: TGTGCCAGCAGCTTAGCGGGGGCCCAGCAGTTCTTC.

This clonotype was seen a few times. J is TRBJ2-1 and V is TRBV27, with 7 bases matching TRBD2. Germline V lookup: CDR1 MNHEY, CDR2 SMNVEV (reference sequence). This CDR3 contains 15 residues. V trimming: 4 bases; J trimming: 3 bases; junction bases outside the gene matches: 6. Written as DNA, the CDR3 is TGTGCCAGCAGTTGGGATGGCGGGGGCTACAATGAGCAGTTCTTC. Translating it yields CASSWDGGGYNEQFF.

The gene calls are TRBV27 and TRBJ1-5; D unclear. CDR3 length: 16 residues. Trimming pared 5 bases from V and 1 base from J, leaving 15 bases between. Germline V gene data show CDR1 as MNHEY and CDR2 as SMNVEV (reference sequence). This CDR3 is CASSPSAGESNQPQHF. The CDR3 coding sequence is TGTGCCAGCAGTCCATCAGCCGGGGAAAGCAATCAGCCCCAGCATTTT.

The CDR3 region is CASGFYRPGKGENYTF. The CDR3 DNA sequence: TGTGCTAGTGGTTTTTACCGTCCCGGTAAGGGGGAGAACTACACCTTC. The V gene is TRBV12-5, the J gene TRBJ1-2; tentatively, D is TRBD1 (6 bases). This CDR3 is 16 amino acids long. The V gene's germline CDR1 is LGHNT and CDR2 FRNRAP. The V gene lost 3 bases and the J gene lost 10 bases, with 24 bases spanning the gap.

The CDR3 region is CASQPWGLTEAFF. As DNA, the CDR3 is TGTGCCTCCCAACCTTGGGGTTTGACTGAAGCTTTCTTT. The rearrangement links TRBV27 to TRBJ1-1, with no clear D. Germline values: CDR1 MNHEY, CDR2 SMNVEV (reference sequence). The CDR3 consists of 13 residues. The germline V and J ends were trimmed by 11 bases and 5 bases, with 18 bases remaining between them.